This T cell receptor beta chain derives from a study of shared clonotypes between healthy human individuals. About the study: In total, the donors were a couple of women and three men aged 18 to 49. CD4 naive and CD4 memory each took three plates per donor, while CD8 naive took two and CD8 memory one.

Naive-designated CD8 cells lacked CD45RO, were positively enriched for CCR7, and omitted terminally differentiated effector memory CD45RA+ cells. Those who donated were healthy HIV-negative adults, with no recent acute infections or vaccinations reported. As for this clone: The antigen is undetermined.

With 6 bases removed from V and 3 bases from J, the gap between germline ends came to 17 bases. Germline CDR1 MDHEN, CDR2 SYDVKM. This CDR3 has 16 residues. Whole-study results and caveats: Naive CD4 clonotypes were shared across several donors at about 5%.

Sequenced by immunoSEQ multiplex PCR; TCRdb stores in-frame clones only, minus some. The sample shows a few million clones, 85% to 95% of them seen only once. This sequence was found in a man between 18 and 35 years old in good health. Some clones in this sample may be carry-over from other donors' samples. The sequencing input was naive CD8+ T cells from PBMCs. This chain links TRBV28 with TRBJ2-2; D is uncertain. In nucleotides, the CDR3 is TGTGCCAGCAGACCTACGGACCCAACGGACACCGGGGAGCTGTTTTTT. Its translation: CASRPTDPTDTGELFF.